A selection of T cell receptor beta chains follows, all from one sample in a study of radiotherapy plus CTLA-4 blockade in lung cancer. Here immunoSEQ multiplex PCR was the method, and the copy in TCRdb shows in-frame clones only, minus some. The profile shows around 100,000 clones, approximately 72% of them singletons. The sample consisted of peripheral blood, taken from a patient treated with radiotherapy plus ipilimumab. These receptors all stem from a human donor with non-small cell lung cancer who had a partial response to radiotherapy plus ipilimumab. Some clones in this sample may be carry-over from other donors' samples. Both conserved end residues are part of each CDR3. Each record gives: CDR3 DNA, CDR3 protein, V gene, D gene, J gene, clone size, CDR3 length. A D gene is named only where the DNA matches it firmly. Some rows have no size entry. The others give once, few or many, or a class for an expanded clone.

TGTGCCAGTAGTCAACAGGACCATAGCAATCAGCCCCAGCATTTT,CASSQQDHSNQPQHF,TRBV19,NA,TRBJ1-5,NA,15
TGTGCCAGCACACCTGGGAGTAGCACTGAAGCTTTCTTT,CASTPGSSTEAFF,TRBV7-9,NA,TRBJ1-1,NA,13
TGCAGCGTTGAAGGACAGGGCAACGAGCAGTACTTC,CSVEGQGNEQYF,TRBV29-1,TRBD1,TRBJ2-7,NA,12
TGTGCCAGCAGCCAAGAGTTACGGGTTAGCGAGACCCAGTACTTC,CASSQELRVSETQYF,TRBV14,NA,TRBJ2-5,NA,15
TGTGCCAGCTCACCTTTATCTGACAATGAGCAGTTCTTC,CASSPLSDNEQFF,TRBV18,NA,TRBJ2-1,NA,13
TGTGCCAGCGGAGAGGGGGTCCTCCCTTTATACGAGCAGTACTTC,CASGEGVLPLYEQYF,TRBV6-1,NA,TRBJ2-7,NA,15
TGTGCCTGGAGCCCCGGGTCTTCTAATCAGCCCCAGCATTTT,CAWSPGSSNQPQHF,TRBV30,NA,TRBJ1-5,NA,14
TGCGCCAGCAGCCTTCCGACTAGCGGCTCCTACAATGAGCAGTTCTTC,CASSLPTSGSYNEQFF,TRBV4-1,TRBD2,TRBJ2-1,NA,16
TGCGCCAGCAGCCAAGATGGTCTAGTGGATACGCAGTATTTT,CASSQDGLVDTQYF,TRBV4-1,NA,TRBJ2-3,NA,14
TGTGCCACCAGCAGAGATCGGCGGAGCCCGTACTTC,CATSRDRRSPYF,TRBV15,NA,TRBJ2-7,NA,12
TGTGCCAGCAGCCCCTCCCCACAGGGGAACACCGGGGAGCTGTTTTTT,CASSPSPQGNTGELFF,TRBV7-3,NA,TRBJ2-2,NA,16
TGTGCCACCCGAGCCAACTGGAGCTACGAGCAGTACTTC,CATRANWSYEQYF,TRBV28,NA,TRBJ2-7,few,13
TGTGCCAGCAGAGCGGGACCGGGCACCGGGGAGCTGTTTTTT,CASRAGPGTGELFF,TRBV6-4,TRBD2,TRBJ2-2,once,14
TGTGCCATCAGACCGACAGGGGGGACGGACGAGCAGTACTTC,CAIRPTGGTDEQYF,TRBV10-3,TRBD1,TRBJ2-7,NA,14
TGTGCCAGCAGTGCAACTCCTCGACAGGGGGCTAGGCCCGATCAGCCCCAGCATTTT,CASSATPRQGARPDQPQHF,TRBV2,TRBD1,TRBJ1-5,NA,19
TGTGCCATCAGTGATACTAGCTACGAGCAGTACTTC,CAISDTSYEQYF,TRBV10-3,NA,TRBJ2-7,NA,12
TGTGCCAGTAGTATTAGACAGTCAGGGGCCAACGTCCTGACTTTC,CASSIRQSGANVLTF,TRBV19,NA,TRBJ2-6,few,15
TGTGCCAGCAGCCTTAGCGGGGGATCCACAGATACGCAGTATTTT,CASSLSGGSTDTQYF,TRBV27,TRBD2,TRBJ2-3,NA,15
TGTGCCAGCAGTGAAGCGGGGGGACAGGGTAACACCGGGGAGCTGTTTTTT,CASSEAGGQGNTGELFF,TRBV2,TRBD1,TRBJ2-2,NA,17
TGTGCCAGCAGTGGGGCCGGGACAGGGGAAGAGACCCAGTACTTC,CASSGAGTGEETQYF,TRBV28,TRBD1,TRBJ2-5,NA,15
TGTGCCAGTAGTATTAGGCCGGGACAGGGCGGGAAGGGCACTGAAGCTTTCTTT,CASSIRPGQGGKGTEAFF,TRBV19,TRBD1,TRBJ1-1,NA,18
TGTGCCAGCAGCCCCCTGACAGGGAGCAATCAGCCCCAGCATTTT,CASSPLTGSNQPQHF,TRBV7-6,TRBD1,TRBJ1-5,NA,15